The entry that follows covers one T cell receptor (beta chain) sequence. The data originate from a study of shared T cell receptors in the human thymus. Produced via immunoSEQ multiplex PCR; TCRdb's table is partial and in-frame only. The sample shows some 660,000 clones, 70% to 90% of them seen only once. This CDR3 is 14 amino acids long. From germline, CDR1 is SGHAT and CDR2 FQNNGV. Losses at the gene ends were 5 bases for V and 3 bases for J; bases not matched to a gene: 7. These same records also appear under a second study, on human thymus T cells. That source adds: Healthy Finnish infants undergoing corrective surgery for congenital heart defects were used as donors. Thymic repertoires of unrelated individuals were reported in related research to overlap highly.

The rearrangement uses TRBV11-2 and TRBJ2-7, with TRBD2 matching over 7 bases. The source material was thymocytes. The receptor was derived from a boy under three years old with a congenital heart defect. The DNA of the CDR3 is TGTGCCAGCAGCACCGGACTAGGCGTCTACGAGCAGTACTTC. This encodes CASSTGLGVYEQYF.